Below, one TCR beta chain is given with its context. The data were produced by immunoSEQ multiplex PCR, yet TCRdb's version contains in-frame clones alone and is incomplete. The sample has 2 million to 2.5 million clones, about 93% seen once. The sample comes from a study of shared clonotypes between healthy human individuals. Only CD45RO-negative cells positively selected for CCR7 counted as naive CD8 cells, so terminally differentiated effector memory CD45RA+ cells were excluded. Germline V CDR1 and CDR2: MNHEY, SMNVEV (reference sequence). This CDR3 has 14 residues. V gave up 5 bases and J gave up 0 bases, with 10 bases separating them.

The clonotype was recovered from a man aged 18 to 35 in good health. Some clones in this sample may be carry-over from other donors' samples. This chain links TRBV27 with TRBJ1-1; D remains ambiguous. Sequencing was performed on naive CD8+ T cells from PBMCs. In DNA form, the CDR3 reads TGTGCCAGCAGTGCCCGTCGGTTGAACACTGAAGCTTTCTTT. It translates to CASSARRLNTEAFF.